This TCR beta chain was captured in a study of blood T cell repertoires in COVID-19. The V end lost 7 bases, the J end lost 0 bases, and 13 bases lay between the germline ends. The length of the CDR3 is 15 residues. Per the germline V gene, CDR1 is MDHEN and CDR2 is SYDVKM. Method: immunoSEQ multiplex PCR; TCRdb's copy keeps in-frame clones and lacks some. The sample lists a few hundred thousand clones, approximately 81% seen once, with roughly 3% in the top ten. The sample comprised peripheral blood. The origin of this receptor is a woman under 30 with acute or convalescent COVID-19. The chain carries TRBV28 and TRBJ1-3, with D unclear. The CDR3: CASIYSYGSGNTIYF. For the CDR3, the DNA is TGTGCCAGCATCTACAGTTACGGCTCTGGAAACACCATATATTTT.